The sequence of this T cell receptor beta chain was determined in a study of blood T cell repertoires in COVID-19. Germline values: CDR1 MDHEN, CDR2 SYDVKM. V was pared by 8 bases and J by 3 bases, with 6 bases of the junction left unmatched. The CDR3 sequence is 13 residues long. TCRdb's table, derived via immunoSEQ multiplex PCR, lists solely in-frame clones and lacks some. The sample shows 120,000 to 150,000 clones, about 80% of them seen only once. The receptor was derived from a human donor in a cohort sampled during active COVID-19. The V and J genes are TRBV28 and TRBJ1-2, with 7 bases fitting TRBD1. Source material: peripheral blood. The CDR3 here is CASGGQTYYGYTF. The CDR3 region has the DNA TGTGCCAGCGGGGGACAGACATACTATGGCTACACCTTC.